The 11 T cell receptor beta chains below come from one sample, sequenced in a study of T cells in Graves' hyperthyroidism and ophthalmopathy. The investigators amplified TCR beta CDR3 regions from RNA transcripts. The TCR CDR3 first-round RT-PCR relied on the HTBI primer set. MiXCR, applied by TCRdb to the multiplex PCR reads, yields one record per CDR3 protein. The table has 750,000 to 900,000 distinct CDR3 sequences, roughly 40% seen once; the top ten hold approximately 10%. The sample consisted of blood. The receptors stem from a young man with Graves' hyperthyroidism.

DNA of the CDR3: TGTGCCAGCAGCCAAGTGGGGGCTAGCGGTACAGATACGCAGTATTTT. It yields the protein CASSQVGASGTDTQYF. The chain recombines TRBV25-1 with TRBJ2-3; D possibly corresponds to TRBD2 (7 bases). The CDR3 loop spans 16 amino acids. CDR1 MGHDK and CDR2 SYGVNS come from the germline V gene. Trimming took off 6 bases at V and 3 bases at J, with 19 bases between the two ends.

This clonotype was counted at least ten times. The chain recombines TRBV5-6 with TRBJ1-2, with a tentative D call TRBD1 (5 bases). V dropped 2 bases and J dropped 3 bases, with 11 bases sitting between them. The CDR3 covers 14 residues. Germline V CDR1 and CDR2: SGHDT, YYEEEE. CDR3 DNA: TGTGCCAGCAGCTTCGACGACAGCGACTATGGCTACACCTTC. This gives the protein CASSFDDSDYGYTF.

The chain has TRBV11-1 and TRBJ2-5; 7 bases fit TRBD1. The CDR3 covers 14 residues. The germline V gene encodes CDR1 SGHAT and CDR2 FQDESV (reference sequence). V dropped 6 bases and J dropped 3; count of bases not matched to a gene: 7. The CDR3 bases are TGTGCCAGCAGTCCCGGGGACAGCGAAGAGACCCAGTACTTC. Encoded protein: CASSPGDSEETQYF.

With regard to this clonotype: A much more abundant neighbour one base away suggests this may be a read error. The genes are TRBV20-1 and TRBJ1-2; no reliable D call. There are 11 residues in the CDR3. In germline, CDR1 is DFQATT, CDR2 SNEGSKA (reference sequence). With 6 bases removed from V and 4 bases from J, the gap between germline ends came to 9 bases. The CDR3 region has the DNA TGCAGTGCCCACGGGTCCTATGGCTACACCTTC. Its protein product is CSAHGSYGYTF.

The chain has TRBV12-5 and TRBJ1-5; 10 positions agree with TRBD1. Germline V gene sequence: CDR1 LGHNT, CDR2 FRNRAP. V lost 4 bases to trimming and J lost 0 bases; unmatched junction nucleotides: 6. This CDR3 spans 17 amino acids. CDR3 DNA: TGTGCTAGTGGTTATACCGGGACAGGGGATAGCAATCAGCCCCAGCATTTT. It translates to CASGYTGTGDSNQPQHF.

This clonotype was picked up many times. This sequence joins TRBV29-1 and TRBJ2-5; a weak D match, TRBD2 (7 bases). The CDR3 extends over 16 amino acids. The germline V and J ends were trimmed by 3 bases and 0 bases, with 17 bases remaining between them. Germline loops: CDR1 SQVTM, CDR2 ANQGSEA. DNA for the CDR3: TGCAGCGTTGATGGGGGGGCCGCAGGGAACCAAGAGACCCAGTACTTC. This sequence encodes CSVDGGAAGNQETQYF.

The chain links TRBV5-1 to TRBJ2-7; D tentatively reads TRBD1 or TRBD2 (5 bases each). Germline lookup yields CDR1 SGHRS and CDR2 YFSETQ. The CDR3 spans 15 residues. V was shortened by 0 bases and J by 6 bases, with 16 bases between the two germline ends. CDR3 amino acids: CASSLVDGTSGEQYF. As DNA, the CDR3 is TGCGCCAGCAGCTTGGTCGACGGGACGTCGGGCGAGCAGTACTTC.

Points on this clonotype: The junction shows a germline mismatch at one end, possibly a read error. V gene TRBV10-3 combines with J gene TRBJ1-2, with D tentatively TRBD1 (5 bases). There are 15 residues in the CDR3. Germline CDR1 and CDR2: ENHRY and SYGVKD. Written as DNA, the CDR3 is TGTGCCAGCAGTTACTCGCCCAGGGAACCCTATGGCTACACCTTC. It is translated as CASSYSPREPYGYTF.

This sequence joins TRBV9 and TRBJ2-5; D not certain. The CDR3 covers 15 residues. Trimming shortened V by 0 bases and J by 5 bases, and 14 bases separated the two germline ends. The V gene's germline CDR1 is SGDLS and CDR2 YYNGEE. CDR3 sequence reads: CASSVGPQSTETQYF. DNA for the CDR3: TGTGCCAGCAGCGTAGGTCCGCAATCGACGGAGACCCAGTACTTC.

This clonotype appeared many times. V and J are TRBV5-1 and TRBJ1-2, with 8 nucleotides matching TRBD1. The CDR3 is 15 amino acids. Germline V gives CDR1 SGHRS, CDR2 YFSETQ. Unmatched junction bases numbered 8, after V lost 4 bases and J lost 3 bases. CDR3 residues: CASSPGPDRDYGYTF. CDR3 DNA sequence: TGCGCCAGCAGCCCGGGACCGGACAGGGACTATGGCTACACCTTC.

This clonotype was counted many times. CDR3 residues: CASSKQNTEAFF. The CDR3 region has the DNA TGTGCCAGTAGTAAGCAGAACACTGAAGCTTTCTTT. The chain employs TRBV19 and TRBJ1-1; D call uncertain. Trimming removed 4 bases from V and 1 base from J, with 4 bases in between. The CDR3 spans 12 residues. Germline assignment: CDR1 LNHDA and CDR2 SQIVND (reference sequence).